What follows is one TCR beta chain and its context. Its specificity is not known. This CDR3 has 15 amino acids. Trimming took 3 bases from V and 9 from J, leaving 15 bases between them. Germline V CDR1 and CDR2: MGHRA, YSYEKL. This record belongs to a study of regulatory dendritic cells for organ transplantation. General study results and limits: Among resting subsets, memory CD8+ cells contained the most alloreactive clonotypes.

Produced via immunoSEQ multiplex PCR; TCRdb's table is partial and in-frame only. Of 29,000 or so clones listed, about 75% are singletons. The clonotype was recovered from a human donor in good health. V gene TRBV4-1 combines with J gene TRBJ1-6; no reliable D call. Sequencing used memory CD4+ T cells from blood. Regarding subset: CD45RO+ memory T cells. CDR3 protein: CASSHQLLSGSPLHF. CDR3 coding DNA: TGCGCCAGCAGCCATCAGTTATTGAGTGGTTCACCCCTCCACTTT.